The T cell receptor (beta chain) described here comes from a study of T cells in pancreatic ductal adenocarcinoma. Regarding this clone: The antigen remains unidentified.

Some clones are missing from TCRdb's copy, which holds only in-frame ones; the method was immunoSEQ multiplex PCR. The data contain approximately 97,000 clones, over 90% of them singletons. Study results and caveats: Compared with tumor, blood showed more total productive templates and around 8.1-fold more clonotypes.

Surgery without prior neoadjuvant therapy was the treatment of the selected pancreatic ductal adenocarcinoma patients. V shed 3 bases, J shed 6 bases, and the junction held 7 bases outside the gene matches. Germline V CDR1 and CDR2: SGHTA, FQGNSA. This CDR3 has 15 residues. The source of this sequence is a human donor with pancreatic ductal adenocarcinoma. Sequencing was carried out using PBMCs. This chain uses TRBV7-2 with TRBJ2-2; 7 bases are a match to TRBD2. CDR3 in DNA: TGTGCCAGCAGCTTCGGCGGGAGACGTGCCGGGGAGCTGTTTTTT. Protein sequence: CASSFGGRRAGELFF.